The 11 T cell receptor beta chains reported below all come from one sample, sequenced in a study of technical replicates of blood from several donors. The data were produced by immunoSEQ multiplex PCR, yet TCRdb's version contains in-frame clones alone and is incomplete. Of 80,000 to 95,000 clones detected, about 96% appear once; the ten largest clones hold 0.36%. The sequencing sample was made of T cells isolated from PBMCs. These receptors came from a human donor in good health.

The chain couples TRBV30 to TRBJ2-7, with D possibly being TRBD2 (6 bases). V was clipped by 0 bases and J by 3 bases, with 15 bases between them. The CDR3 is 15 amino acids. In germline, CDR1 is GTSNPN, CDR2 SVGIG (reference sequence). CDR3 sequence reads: CAWSVRLRGLYEQYF. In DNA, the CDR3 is TGTGCCTGGAGTGTAAGGTTAAGGGGACTCTACGAGCAGTACTTC.

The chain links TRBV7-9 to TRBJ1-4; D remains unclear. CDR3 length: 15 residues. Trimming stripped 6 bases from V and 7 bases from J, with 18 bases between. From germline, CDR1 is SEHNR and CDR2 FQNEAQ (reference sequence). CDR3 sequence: CASRGLGRVSEKLFF. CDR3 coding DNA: TGTGCCAGCAGAGGCCTAGGGAGAGTGAGTGAAAAACTGTTTTTT.

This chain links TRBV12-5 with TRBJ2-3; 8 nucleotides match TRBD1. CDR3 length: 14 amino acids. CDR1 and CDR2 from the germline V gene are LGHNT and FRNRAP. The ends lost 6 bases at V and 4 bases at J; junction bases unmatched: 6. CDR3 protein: CASGLGQGADTQYF. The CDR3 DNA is TGTGCTAGTGGACTCGGACAGGGCGCAGATACGCAGTATTTT.

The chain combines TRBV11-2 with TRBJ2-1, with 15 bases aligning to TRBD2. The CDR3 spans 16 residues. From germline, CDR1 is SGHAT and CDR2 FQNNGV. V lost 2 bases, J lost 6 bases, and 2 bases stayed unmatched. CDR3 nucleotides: TGTGCCAGCAGCTTACCGGGACTAGCGGGAGGCAATGAGCAGTTCTTC. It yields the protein CASSLPGLAGGNEQFF.

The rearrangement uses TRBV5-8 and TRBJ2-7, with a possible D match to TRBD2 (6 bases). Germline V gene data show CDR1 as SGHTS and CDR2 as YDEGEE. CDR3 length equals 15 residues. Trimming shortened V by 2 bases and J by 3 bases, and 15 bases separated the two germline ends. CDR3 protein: CASSLDLLALYEQYF. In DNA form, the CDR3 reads TGTGCCAGCAGCTTAGATTTACTAGCCCTCTACGAGCAGTACTTC.

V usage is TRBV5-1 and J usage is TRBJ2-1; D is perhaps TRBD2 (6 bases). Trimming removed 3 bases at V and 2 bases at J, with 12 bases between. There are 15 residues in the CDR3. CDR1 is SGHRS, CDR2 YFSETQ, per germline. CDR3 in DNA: TGCGCCAGCAGCTCCGGAGCGGGCACCTACAATGAGCAGTTCTTC. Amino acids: CASSSGAGTYNEQFF.

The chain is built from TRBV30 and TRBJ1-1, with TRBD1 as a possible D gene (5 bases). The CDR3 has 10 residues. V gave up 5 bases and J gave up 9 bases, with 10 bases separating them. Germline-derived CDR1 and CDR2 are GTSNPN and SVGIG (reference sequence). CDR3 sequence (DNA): TGTGCCTGGGCTGGGGCAAAAGCTTTCTTT. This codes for CAWAGAKAFF.

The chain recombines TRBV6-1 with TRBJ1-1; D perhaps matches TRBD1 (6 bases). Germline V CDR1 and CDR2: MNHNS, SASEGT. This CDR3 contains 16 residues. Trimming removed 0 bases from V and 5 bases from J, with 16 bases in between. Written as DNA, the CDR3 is TGTGCCAGCAGTGAAGCGGCCTACAGGGTGGGGACTGAAGCTTTCTTT. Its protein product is CASSEAAYRVGTEAFF.

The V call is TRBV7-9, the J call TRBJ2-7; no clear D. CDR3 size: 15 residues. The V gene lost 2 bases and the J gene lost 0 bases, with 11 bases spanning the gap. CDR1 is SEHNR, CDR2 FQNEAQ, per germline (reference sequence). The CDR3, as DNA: TGTGCCAGCAGCTTAAGTGCGATTCGCTCCTACGAGCAGTACTTC. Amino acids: CASSLSAIRSYEQYF.

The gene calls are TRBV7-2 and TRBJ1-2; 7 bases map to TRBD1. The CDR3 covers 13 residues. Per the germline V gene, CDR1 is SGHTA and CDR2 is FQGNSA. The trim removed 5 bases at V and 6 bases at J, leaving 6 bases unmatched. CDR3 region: CASSVGQFDGYTF. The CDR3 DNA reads TGTGCCAGCAGCGTGGGACAGTTCGATGGCTACACCTTC.

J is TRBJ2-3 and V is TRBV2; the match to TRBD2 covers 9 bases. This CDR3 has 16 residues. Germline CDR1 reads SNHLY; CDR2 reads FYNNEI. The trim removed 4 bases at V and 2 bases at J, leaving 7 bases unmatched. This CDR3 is CASSGILAGITDTQYF. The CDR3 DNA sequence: TGTGCCAGCAGTGGAATCCTAGCGGGAATCACAGATACGCAGTATTTT.